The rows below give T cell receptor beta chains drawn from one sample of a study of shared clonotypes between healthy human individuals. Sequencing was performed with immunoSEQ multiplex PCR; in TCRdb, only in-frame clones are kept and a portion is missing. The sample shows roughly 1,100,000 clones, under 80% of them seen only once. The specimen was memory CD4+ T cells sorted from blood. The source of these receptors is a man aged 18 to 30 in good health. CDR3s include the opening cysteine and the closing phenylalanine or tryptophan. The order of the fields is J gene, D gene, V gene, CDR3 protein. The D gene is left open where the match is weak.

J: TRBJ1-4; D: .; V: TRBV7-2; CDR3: CASSLSSTASGEKLFF
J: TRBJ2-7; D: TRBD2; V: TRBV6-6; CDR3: CASSYNTGTGGEQYF
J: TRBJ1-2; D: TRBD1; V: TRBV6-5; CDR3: CASSSGTARGYTF
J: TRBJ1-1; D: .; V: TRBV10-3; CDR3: CAISVGGTGTEAFF
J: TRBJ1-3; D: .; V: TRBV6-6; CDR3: CASSYSGENTIYF
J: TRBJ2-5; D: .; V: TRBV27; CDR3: CASLEVIQYF
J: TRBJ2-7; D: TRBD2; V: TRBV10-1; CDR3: CASIWKREDLIYEQYF
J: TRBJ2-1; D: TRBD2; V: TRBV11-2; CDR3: CASSLVGSGSISTQFF
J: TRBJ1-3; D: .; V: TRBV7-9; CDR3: CASSLVASSGNTIYF
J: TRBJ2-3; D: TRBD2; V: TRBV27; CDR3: CASSRRLAGAADTQYF
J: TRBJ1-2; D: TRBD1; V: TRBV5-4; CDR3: CASNPDRGLSVGYTF
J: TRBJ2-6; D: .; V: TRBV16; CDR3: CASSETGANVLTF
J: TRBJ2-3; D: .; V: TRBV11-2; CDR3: CASSPKLDPSSTDTQYF
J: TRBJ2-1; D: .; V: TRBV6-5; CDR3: CASSSEGGGPRPVLFF
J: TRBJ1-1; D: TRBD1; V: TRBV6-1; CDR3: CASSWGQGDAFF
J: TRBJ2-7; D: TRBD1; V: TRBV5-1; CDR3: CASRQPGQPSYEQYF
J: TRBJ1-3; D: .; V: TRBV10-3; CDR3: CAIGASGNTIYF
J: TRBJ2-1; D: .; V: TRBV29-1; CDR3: CSVKGGSSYNEQFF
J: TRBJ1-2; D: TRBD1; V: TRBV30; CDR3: CAWRTGGSYGYTF
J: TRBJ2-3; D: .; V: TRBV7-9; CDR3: CASSLQGSTDTQYF
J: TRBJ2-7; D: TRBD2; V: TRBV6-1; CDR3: CASSERTSGSPRSYEQYF
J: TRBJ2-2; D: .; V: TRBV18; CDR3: CASSPRNAQDTGELFF
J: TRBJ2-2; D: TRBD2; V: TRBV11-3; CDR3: CASSSRTSGHTGELFF
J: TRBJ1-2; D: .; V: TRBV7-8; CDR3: CASSLNVGGEDGYTF
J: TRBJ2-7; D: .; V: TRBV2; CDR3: CASSGRRGGYEQYF
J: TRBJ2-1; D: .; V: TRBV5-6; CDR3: CASSFRANSYNEQFF
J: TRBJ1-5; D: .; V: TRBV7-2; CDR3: CASSLGLYQPQHF
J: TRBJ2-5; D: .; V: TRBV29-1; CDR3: CSVVWGSVYQETQYF
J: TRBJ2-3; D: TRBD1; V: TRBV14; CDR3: CASSQDYRGVTQYF
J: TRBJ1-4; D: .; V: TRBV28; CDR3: CASSLLGPNEKLFF
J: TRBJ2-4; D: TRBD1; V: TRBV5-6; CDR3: CASSQGVGTVNIQYF
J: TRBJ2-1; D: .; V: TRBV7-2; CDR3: CASSLSPQMNEQFF
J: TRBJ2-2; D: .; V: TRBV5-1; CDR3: CASSLGQRAGELFF
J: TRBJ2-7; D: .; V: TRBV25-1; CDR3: CASSESGLDEQYF
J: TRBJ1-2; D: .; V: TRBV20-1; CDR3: CSALEGYTF
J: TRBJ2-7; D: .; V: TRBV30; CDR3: CAWSPQGFYEQYF
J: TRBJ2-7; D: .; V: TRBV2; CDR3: CASRTTSSYEQYF
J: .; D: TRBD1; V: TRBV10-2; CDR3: CASSATGTVSPYEQYF
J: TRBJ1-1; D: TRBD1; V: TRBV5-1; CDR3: CASSPDRVLNTEAFF
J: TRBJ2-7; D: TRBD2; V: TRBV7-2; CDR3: CASSLGSGRMYEQYF
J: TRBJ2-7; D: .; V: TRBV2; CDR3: CASRKVRSDEQYF
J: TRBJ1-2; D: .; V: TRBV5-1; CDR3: CASSKPEQEAYGYTF
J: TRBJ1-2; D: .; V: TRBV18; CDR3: CASSPPYPGWGKNYGYTF
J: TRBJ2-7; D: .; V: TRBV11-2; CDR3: CASSEGGGSSYEQYF
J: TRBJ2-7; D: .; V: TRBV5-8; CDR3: CASSQGHEYYEQYF
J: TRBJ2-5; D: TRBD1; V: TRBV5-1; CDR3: CASSLRPGQGDETQYF
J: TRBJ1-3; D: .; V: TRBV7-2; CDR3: CASSFDSSGNTIYF
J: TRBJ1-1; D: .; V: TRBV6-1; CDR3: CASSETDTVSAFF
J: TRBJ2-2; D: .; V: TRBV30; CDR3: CAWSVRTGTTGELFF
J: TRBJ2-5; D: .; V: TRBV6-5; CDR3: CASSTSYTGETQYF
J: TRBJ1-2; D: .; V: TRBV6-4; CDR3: CASSDSNWPRGYTF
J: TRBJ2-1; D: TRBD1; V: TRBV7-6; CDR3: CASSLEGAGYNEQFF
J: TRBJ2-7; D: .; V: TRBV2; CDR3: CASRGDNYEQYF
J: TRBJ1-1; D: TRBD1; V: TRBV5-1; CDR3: CASSSQGVRTEAFF
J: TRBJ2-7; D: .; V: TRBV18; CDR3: CASSPREATYEQYF
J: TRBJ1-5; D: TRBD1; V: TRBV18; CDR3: CASSPGTGDQPQHF
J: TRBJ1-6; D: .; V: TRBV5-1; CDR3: CASSLAQIDNSPLHF